The 9 T cell receptor beta chains below come from one sample, sequenced in a study of control samples from healthy donors and cancer patients (dated by TCRdb to 2019 to 2021). Library construction relied on the immunoSEQ multiplex PCR assay. TCRdb's version of the immuneACCESS table is confined to in-frame rearrangements and falls short of the full clone set. An unresolved V gene accounts for under half of the shortfall where checked; the remainder is of unknown origin. For this sample the table gives fewer than 100,000 clones, of which roughly 86% were detected only once. The ten largest clonotypes hold approximately 2% of the sample. Sequenced sample: blood. The receptors were sampled from a man in his sixties in good health.

This CDR3 reads CASSLNRGAETQYF. For the CDR3, the DNA is TGTGCCAGCAGCCTAAACAGGGGCGCGGAGACCCAGTACTTC. The chain has TRBV7-6 and TRBJ2-5, with 7 nucleotides matching TRBD1. V trimming: 5 bases; J trimming: 5 bases; junction bases outside the gene matches: 8. The CDR3 spans 14 residues. From germline, CDR1 is SGHVS and CDR2 FNYEAQ.

This chain links TRBV10-1 with TRBJ1-2; D unclear. Germline CDR1 is WNHNN and CDR2 is SYGVQD (reference sequence). Trimming took 6 bases from V and 0 from J, leaving 8 bases between them. This CDR3 spans 13 amino acids. The CDR3 loop is CASSVIANYGYTF. The CDR3 nucleotides read TGCGCCAGCAGCGTGATAGCTAACTATGGCTACACCTTC.

CDR3 sequence (DNA): TGCGCCAGCAGCCTCGAGGGACTAGCGGGAGGATGGACAGATACGCAGTATTTT. Its translation: CASSLEGLAGGWTDTQYF. The genes are TRBV5-1 and TRBJ2-3; TRBD2 aligns across 15 bases. The trim removed 4 bases at V and 3 bases at J, leaving 9 bases unmatched. The V gene's germline CDR1 is SGHRS and CDR2 YFSETQ. CDR3 length: 18 amino acids.

This clone showed up just once. This chain connects TRBV5-1 to TRBJ2-5, with D hard to call. The V gene lost 1 base and the J gene lost 4 bases, with 11 bases spanning the gap. Per germline, CDR1 SGHRS and CDR2 YFSETQ. The CDR3 consists of 14 residues. As DNA, the CDR3 is TGCGCCAGCAGCTTGATGGGCCGGGTAGAGACCCAGTACTTC. Translated, it gives CASSLMGRVETQYF.

The rearrangement links TRBV28 to TRBJ2-5; 10 positions agree with TRBD2. The V and J ends lost 5 bases and 5 bases, in that order; junction bases with no gene match: 17. In germline, CDR1 is MDHEN, CDR2 SYDVKM. The CDR3 is made up of 18 amino acids. The CDR3 sequence is CASSLTRGPGLARETQYF. For the CDR3, the DNA is TGTGCCAGCAGTCTAACCCGGGGGCCGGGACTAGCGAGGGAGACCCAGTACTTC.

This clone was seen only a few times. This chain connects TRBV5-1 to TRBJ1-2; D is uncertain. Per germline, CDR1 SGHRS and CDR2 YFSETQ. Trimming took off 1 base at V and 5 bases at J, with 9 bases between the two ends. This CDR3 is built from 13 residues. CDR3 bases: TGCGCCAGCAGCTTGCTCCCGGAGTATGGCTACACCTTC. It encodes CASSLLPEYGYTF.

The chain uses TRBV2 and TRBJ1-1; D might be TRBD1 (5 bases). V shed 8 bases and J shed 7 bases, with 23 bases lying between them. Germline values: CDR1 SNHLY, CDR2 FYNNEI. The CDR3 covers 15 residues. The CDR3 DNA sequence: TGTGCCAGCTTCTCCCCCCGGGGACGGCCACTTGAAGCTTTCTTT. Translated, it gives CASFSPRGRPLEAFF.

The chain is built from TRBV6-5 and TRBJ2-3; the match to TRBD2 covers 7 bases. The CDR3 consists of 10 residues. The germline CDR1 and CDR2 sequences are MNHEY and SVGAGI. Losses at the gene ends were 8 bases for V and 8 bases for J; bases not matched to a gene: 1. CDR3: CASGRGTQYF. The DNA of the CDR3 is TGTGCCAGCGGGAGGGGTACGCAGTATTTT.

The chain carries TRBV7-3 and TRBJ1-1; D is possibly TRBD1 (5 bases). This CDR3 contains 13 residues. Germline-derived CDR1 and CDR2 are SGHTA and FQGTGA. V lost 7 bases to trimming and J lost 4 bases, with 13 bases between them. Here the CDR3 reads CASKAGVGTEAFF. In DNA form, the CDR3 reads TGTGCCAGCAAGGCGGGGGTCGGCACTGAAGCTTTCTTT.